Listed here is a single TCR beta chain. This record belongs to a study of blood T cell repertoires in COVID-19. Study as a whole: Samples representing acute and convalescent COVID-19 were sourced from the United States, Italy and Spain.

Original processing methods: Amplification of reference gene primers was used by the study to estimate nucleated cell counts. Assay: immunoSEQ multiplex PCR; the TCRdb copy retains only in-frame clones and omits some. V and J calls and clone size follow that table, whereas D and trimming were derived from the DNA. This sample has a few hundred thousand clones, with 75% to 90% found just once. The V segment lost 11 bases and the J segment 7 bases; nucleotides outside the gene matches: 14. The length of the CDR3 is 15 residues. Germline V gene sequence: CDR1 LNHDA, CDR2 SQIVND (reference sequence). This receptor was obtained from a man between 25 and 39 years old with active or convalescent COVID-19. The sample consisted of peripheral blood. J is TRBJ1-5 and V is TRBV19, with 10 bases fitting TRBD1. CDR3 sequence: CAATSDRGRGQPQHF. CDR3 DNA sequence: TGTGCCGCCACATCAGACAGGGGGCGTGGGCAGCCCCAGCATTTT.